This TCR beta chain was documented in a study of fetal regulatory T cell absence and autoimmunity. The wider study: The IPEX patients lacked clinical diabetes but had exocrine pancreas autoimmunity. Study-level points and caveats: Pancreas and cord blood did not differ much in TRB family usage. Compared with cord blood, pancreas showed oligoclonal TCR enrichment, some clones over 80-fold.

V lost 5 bases and J 12 bases, leaving 13 bases between the germline ends. This CDR3 comprises 12 residues. Germline loops: CDR1 ENHRY, CDR2 SYGVKD. With respect to this clone: Antigen specificity is unknown.

This was a survey-level run. Clones were sequenced by immunoSEQ multiplex PCR, and TCRdb holds only the in-frame ones, with some missing. The table includes 95,000 to 100,000 clones, 72% detected once. The sample comprised pancreas tissue. V usage is TRBV10-3 and J usage is TRBJ1-4; D might be TRBD1 (5 bases). This TCR was recovered from a male donor with IPEX syndrome. The CDR3 region has the DNA TGTGCCATCAGTAGAAGGGGCGGAGAACTGTTTTTT. Its protein product is CAISRRGGELFF.